This is a list of T cell receptor beta chains from one sample in a study of T cells in Graves' hyperthyroidism and ophthalmopathy. TCRdb reprocessed the multiplex PCR reads with MiXCR, giving one entry per CDR3 protein. Here the sample spans 550,000 to 650,000 distinct CDR3 sequences, around 15% being singletons. The material sequenced was blood. The receptors stem from a woman between 40 and 50 years old with Graves' hyperthyroidism. CDR3s include the opening cysteine and the closing phenylalanine or tryptophan. Each record gives: CDR3 DNA, CDR3 protein, V gene, clone size, D gene, J gene. The D gene is left open where the match is weak. Size values are once, few and many counts, or a class for expanded clones, and some rows have none.

TGTGCCAGCTCCGAGGGACTATCCCTTTCAGATACGCAGTATTTT	CASSEGLSLSDTQYF	TRBV18	.	TRBD2	TRBJ2-3
TGTGCCAGCAGTTTACAAGGGACAGGGAGCAATCAGCCCCAGCATTTT	CASSLQGTGSNQPQHF	TRBV28	many	TRBD1	TRBJ1-5
TGTGCCAGCAGCTTGATGCAACTAGCGGGAGAATACGAGCAGTACTTC	CASSLMQLAGEYEQYF	TRBV7-3	many	TRBD2	TRBJ2-7
TGTGCCAGCAGTTTAGTAGCGGGGAAAGCCGGGGAGCTGTTTTTT	CASSLVAGKAGELFF	TRBV28	.	TRBD2	TRBJ2-2
TGTACTCACCTTCACAGGGGAGAGACCCAGTACTTC	CTHLHRGETQYF	TRBV28	many	TRBD1	TRBJ2-5
TGCAGCGTTGAAGGCGCAGCGCAGGGGGCCACAGATACGCAGTATTTT	CSVEGAAQGATDTQYF	TRBV29-1	many	TRBD1	TRBJ2-3
TGTGCCAGCAGTTTACCCGGGACACCCTCTGGGGCCAACGTCCTGACTTTC	CASSLPGTPSGANVLTF	TRBV28	many	.	TRBJ2-6
TGTGCCAGCAGTACCGGGGGCCGGCAGTACTTC	CASSTGGRQYF	TRBV27	few	.	TRBJ2-7
TGCGCCAGCAGCTTGGAGACGGTCATGGACACTGAAGCTTTCTTT	CASSLETVMDTEAFF	TRBV5-1	few	.	TRBJ1-1
TGTGCCAGCCCCCGGACAGGGCTGAACACTGAAGCTTTCTTT	CASPRTGLNTEAFF	TRBV2	many	TRBD1	TRBJ1-1
TGCAGTGCTAGTGAACGGGACAGACCTAACTATGGCTACACCTTC	CSASERDRPNYGYTF	TRBV20-1	many	TRBD1	TRBJ1-2
TGTGCTAGTGGTTTGGTGCAGGGGAGTAATTCACCCCTCCACTTT	CASGLVQGSNSPLHF	TRBV12-5	.	.	TRBJ1-6
TGCGCCAGCAGCCAAGATTTCTGGGAGAGCTCCTACGAGCAGTACTTC	CASSQDFWESSYEQYF	TRBV4-1	.	.	TRBJ2-7